These T cell receptor beta chains were read from a single sample in a study of T cells in Graves' hyperthyroidism and ophthalmopathy. TCRdb reprocessed the multiplex PCR reads via MiXCR and lists one record per CDR3 protein. Of 500,000 to 600,000 distinct CDR3 sequences listed, just over 45% are singletons. What was sequenced was peripheral blood or thyroid tissue (not recorded which). The receptor set was obtained from a woman in her late teens or twenties with Graves' hyperthyroidism. The CDR3 runs from the conserved cysteine through the conserved F or W. A D gene is named only where the DNA matches it firmly. Rows give clone size only sometimes, using once, few, many, or a class for an expanded clone.

size	length	V	J	D	DNA	CDR3
-	14	TRBV29-1	TRBJ2-2	-	TGCAGCGTTGTCGGGGAGGAGAACACCGGGGAGCTGTTTTTT	CSVVGEENTGELFF
once	14	TRBV2	TRBJ1-4	-	TGTGCCAGCAGTGGGGCTGAAAGGGATGAAAAACTGTTTTTT	CASSGAERDEKLFF
many	16	TRBV19	TRBJ1-2	-	TGTGCCAGTAGGCAGACCGGGGCCGTCTACTTCGTCGGCTACACCTTC	CASRQTGAVYFVGYTF
few	12	TRBV7-2	TRBJ2-1	-	TGTGCCAGCAGCTTCCAGGGCGATGAGCAGTTCTTC	CASSFQGDEQFF
-	17	TRBV15	TRBJ2-7	TRBD2	TGTGCCACCAGCAGTTCCCTCCTTAGCGGGAGCTCCTACGAGCAGTACTTC	CATSSSLLSGSSYEQYF
-	15	TRBV9	TRBJ2-7	TRBD2	TGTGCCAGCAGCGCTTCATGGGGGGGTATCTACGAGCAGTACTTC	CASSASWGGIYEQYF
few	12	TRBV9	TRBJ2-3	-	TGTGCCAGCAGCGGGCTTGAGGATACGCAGTATTTT	CASSGLEDTQYF
-	14	TRBV29-1	TRBJ1-1	-	TGCAGCGTTGAGGGATCAAATGGCTACACTGAAGCTTTCTTT	CSVEGSNGYTEAFF
once	11	TRBV20-1	TRBJ1-2	-	TGCAGTAACCCAGGGGCGCGAGGCTACACCTTC	CSNPGARGYTF
many	13	TRBV4-2	TRBJ1-1	-	TGTGCCAGCAGCCAACGTGAGAGATTTGAAGCTTTCTTT	CASSQRERFEAFF
-	14	TRBV25-1	TRBJ2-1	TRBD2	TGTGCCAGCAGTGGCGGGAGGAGGGGCAATGAGCAGTTCTTC	CASSGGRRGNEQFF
many	14	TRBV11-3	TRBJ1-1	TRBD1	TGTGCCAGCAGCTTAAGGGGGCAGGACACTGAAGCTTTCTTT	CASSLRGQDTEAFF
many	13	TRBV12-3/TRBV12-4	TRBJ2-7	-	TGTGCCAGCAGTTTAGGATCTATTTACGAGCAGTACTTC	CASSLGSIYEQYF
-	14	TRBV14	TRBJ2-7	TRBD1	TGTGCCAGCAGCCCGGACAGGGAGGCCTACGAGCAGTACTTC	CASSPDREAYEQYF
-	14	TRBV4-3	TRBJ2-5	TRBD2	TGCGCCAGCAGCCCCGGACGGGGGGTAGAGACCCAGTACTTC	CASSPGRGVETQYF
many	14	TRBV7-6	TRBJ2-1	TRBD2	TGTGCCAGCAGCTTAACTAGCGGGATAAATGAGCAGTTCTTC	CASSLTSGINEQFF
medium-sized	12	TRBV29-1	TRBJ1-2	-	TGCAGCGTTGAAGTGGGGGGCTACGGCTACACCTTC	CSVEVGGYGYTF
-	12	TRBV7-2	TRBJ2-7	TRBD2	TGTGCCAGCAGCCCCGCGGGGGACGAGCAGTACTTC	CASSPAGDEQYF
many	13	TRBV12-3/TRBV12-4	TRBJ1-1	TRBD1	TGTGCCAGCATCACGACAGGGGACACTGAAGCTTTCTTT	CASITTGDTEAFF
many	17	TRBV5-1	TRBJ2-7	TRBD2	TGCGCCAGCAGCCCCTACCCCGGGACTAGTACTTCCTACGAGCAGTACTTC	CASSPYPGTSTSYEQYF
many	15	TRBV27	TRBJ2-7	-	TGTGCCAGCAGTTTTGCTGAAGGTCCCTCCTACGAGCAGTACTTC	CASSFAEGPSYEQYF
-	13	TRBV25-1	TRBJ2-7	-	TGTGCCAGCAGTGAATGGGGGGGGCACGAGCAGTACTTC	CASSEWGGHEQYF
-	15	TRBV20-1	TRBJ1-3	-	TGCAGTGCCAGCAGTCCCCGGGGGGGCGGAAACTCCATATATTTT	CSASSPRGGGNSIYF
many	13	TRBV6-5	TRBJ2-7	TRBD2	TGTGCCAGCAGTTTAGCGGGAATGGACGAGCAGTACTTC	CASSLAGMDEQYF
few	15	TRBV19	TRBJ2-3	-	TGTGCCAGTAGTCCCATTGAGCGGAGCACAGATACGCAGTATTTT	CASSPIERSTDTQYF
many	14	TRBV20-1	TRBJ1-3	-	TGCAGTGCCCATCGAAGGGGCTCTGGAAACACCATATATTTT	CSAHRRGSGNTIYF
many	16	TRBV24-1	TRBJ2-5	TRBD2	TGTGCCACCAGTGATGAACGACTAGCGGGCCAAGAGACCCAGTACTTC	CATSDERLAGQETQYF
-	13	TRBV24-1	TRBJ1-1	-	TGTGCCACCAGTGATCCTTTTACACCCGGGGCTTTCTTT	CATSDPFTPGAFF
many	12	TRBV2	TRBJ1-1	TRBD1	TGTGCCAGCAGACAGGGGGTCACTGAAGCTTTCTTT	CASRQGVTEAFF
many	14	TRBV7-9	TRBJ1-1	-	TGTGCCAGCAGACACGTCAGGGGAAGGACTGAAGCTTTCTTT	CASRHVRGRTEAFF
-	14	TRBV6-2/TRBV6-3	TRBJ1-2	-	TGTGCCAGCAGTTACGGGAGGACCTTCTATGGCTACACCTTC	CASSYGRTFYGYTF
many	15	TRBV5-8	TRBJ2-5	TRBD1	TGTGCCAGCAGCCTGCCGGGACAGAACCAAGAGACCCAGTACTTC	CASSLPGQNQETQYF
many	14	TRBV6-5	TRBJ2-7	-	TGTGCCAGCATCTTTACGGGTCCCTTACACGAGCAGTACTTC	CASIFTGPLHEQYF
-	10	TRBV7-9	TRBJ1-1	-	TGTGCCACGTCACAGGGTAAAGCCTTCTTT	CATSQGKAFF
-	11	TRBV11-2	TRBJ2-1	-	TGTGCCAGCAGCTTATGGGATGAGCAGTTCTTC	CASSLWDEQFF
many	15	TRBV18	TRBJ2-2	-	TGTGCCAGCTCACCGTTTGACGCGAACACCGGGGAGCTGTTTTTT	CASSPFDANTGELFF
-	18	TRBV20-1	TRBJ2-3	-	TGCAGTGCTAGAGTCCCGCTAAGTGACAGTTCATGGGCAGATACGCAGTATTTT	CSARVPLSDSSWADTQYF
many	12	TRBV24-1	TRBJ1-2	-	TGTGCCACCAGTGTAGGGACCTATGGCTACACCTTC	CATSVGTYGYTF
-	11	TRBV6-2/TRBV6-3	TRBJ2-2	-	-	CASSTTGSCFF
-	10	TRBV29-1	TRBJ1-2	TRBD1	TGCAGCGGCCAGACAGGGGGATTTGTCTTC	CSGQTGGFVF
once	15	TRBV7-7	TRBJ1-6	TRBD1	TGTGCCAGCAGTGCTAGACAGGGGTATAATTCACCCCTCCACTTT	CASSARQGYNSPLHF
-	14	TRBV28	TRBJ1-5	TRBD1	TGTGCCAGCAGGGAAGGGGGCGCCGAGGGGCCCCAGCATTTT	CASREGGAEGPQHF
-	14	TRBV6-5	TRBJ1-1	-	TGTGCCAGCAGTTACTCTCCGGGGGACCCTGAAGCTTTCTTT	CASSYSPGDPEAFF
-	14	TRBV20-1	TRBJ1-1	TRBD1	TGCAGTGCTACCCTGGACAGGGAGGTGGCTGAAGCTTTCTTT	CSATLDREVAEAFF
many	15	TRBV7-2	TRBJ2-7	-	TGTGCCAGCAGCTTAGTGGCAGCCCCCTCCTACGAGCAGTACTTC	CASSLVAAPSYEQYF
many	15	TRBV20-1	TRBJ2-7	-	TGCAGTGCTAGAGATCTATGGCAGGCGACCTACGAGCAGTACTTC	CSARDLWQATYEQYF
-	16	TRBV6-1	TRBJ2-7	-	TGTGCCAGCATTATAAACACCGGGACATACCTAGGCGAGCAGTACTTC	CASIINTGTYLGEQYF
-	14	TRBV9	TRBJ2-6	TRBD2	TGTGCCAGCAGCGAGCCAGCGGGAGCCAACGTCCTGACTTTC	CASSEPAGANVLTF
many	15	TRBV12-3/TRBV12-4	TRBJ1-2	-	TGTGCCAGCAGTTTTTCCCAGGGCAGCCGCTATGGCTACACCTTC	CASSFSQGSRYGYTF
many	14	TRBV11-2	TRBJ1-6	TRBD1	TGTGCCAGCAGCGTACAGGGGAGGTATTCACCCCTCCACTTT	CASSVQGRYSPLHF
many	10	TRBV29-1	TRBJ1-1	-	TGCTCCGGGGGGGCAGGAGAAGCTTTCTTT	CSGGAGEAFF
-	12	TRBV29-1	TRBJ1-1	-	TGCAGCTCGTCCAGTATGAACACTGAAGCTTTCTTT	CSSSSMNTEAFF
-	14	TRBV7-3	TRBJ1-2	-	TGTGCCAGCAGCTTAAATGGGGCAGGGGCCGGAAACACCTTC	CASSLNGAGAGNTF
many	15	TRBV19	TRBJ2-5	TRBD1	TGTGCCAGTAGTATTGCCCGGGACAGGGCGGAGACCCAGTACTTC	CASSIARDRAETQYF
once	15	TRBV6-6	TRBJ1-1	TRBD1	TGTGCCAGCAGTTACGGGACAGGGATGAACACTGAAGCTTTCTTT	CASSYGTGMNTEAFF
-	15	TRBV3-1	TRBJ2-5	-	TGTGCCAGCAGCCAAGAATTGCAGGGTCAAGAGACCCAGTACTTC	CASSQELQGQETQYF
many	14	TRBV20-1	TRBJ1-2	-	TGCAGTGCTAATAACGGGGCGATGACTTATGGCTACACCTTC	CSANNGAMTYGYTF
many	16	TRBV7-7	TRBJ1-5	-	TGTGCCAGCAGCTTAGGTCGTATATATAGCAATCAGCCCCAGCATTTT	CASSLGRIYSNQPQHF
many	12	TRBV6-5	TRBJ1-5	-	TGTGCCAGCAGACACTTCGAGGGGCCCCAGCATTTT	CASRHFEGPQHF